The 13 T cell receptor beta chains in this list originate from one sample, sequenced in a study of cytomegalovirus exposure and HLA in healthy donors. The PCR ran on 60 Vbeta and 13 Jbeta primers. Sequencing used immunoSEQ multiplex PCR; TCRdb keeps in-frame clones, though not all of them. The data hold around 140,000 clones, with 70% to 85% observed a single time. Sequencing was carried out using PBMCs. These TCRs come from a woman aged 55-69 years in good health and CMV-seropositive.

This clone has only a few counts. This chain connects TRBV6-5 to TRBJ2-1; D perhaps matches TRBD1 (6 bases). Trimming shortened V by 8 bases and J by 0 bases, and 14 bases separated the two germline ends. CDR1 is MNHEY and CDR2 is SVGAGI in the germline V gene. This CDR3 region has 15 residues. CDR3: CASSPDSNSYNEQFF. CDR3 DNA sequence: TGTGCCAGCTCGCCGGACAGTAACTCCTACAATGAGCAGTTCTTC.

This chain joins TRBV19 and TRBJ1-5; unclear D gene. V lost 3 bases and J lost 0, with 9 bases in between. Germline V gives CDR1 LNHDA, CDR2 SQIVND (reference sequence). The CDR3 runs to 15 residues. CDR3 in DNA: TGTGCCAGTAGTATGCCAGGCAATAGCAATCAGCCCCAGCATTTT. It encodes CASSMPGNSNQPQHF.

Worth noting for this clone: Other DNA sequences in the sample encode the same CDR3. The gene calls are TRBV28 and TRBJ1-3; D uncertain. V gave up 5 bases and J gave up 1 base, with 12 bases separating them. Germline V gene lookup returns CDR1 MDHEN and CDR2 SYDVKM. The CDR3 covers 15 residues. Written as DNA, the CDR3 is TGTGCCAGCAGTACCGAGGCGGGGTCTGGAAACACCATATATTTT. Encoded protein: CASSTEAGSGNTIYF.

The chain recombines TRBV2 with TRBJ2-7; 11 nucleotides agree with TRBD1. With 4 bases clipped from V and 2 bases from J, the junction kept 4 bases outside the gene matches. CDR1 and CDR2 (germline): SNHLY, FYNNEI. The CDR3 spans 15 residues. CDR3 sequence (DNA): TGTGCCAGCAGTGGGCCGGGACAGGGGGCCTACGAGCAGTACTTC. It codes for CASSGPGQGAYEQYF.

The rearrangement links TRBV28 to TRBJ2-7, with D possibly being TRBD2 (6 bases). CDR3 length: 11 amino acids. CDR1 is MDHEN, CDR2 SYDVKM, per germline. V lost 4 bases and J lost 10, with 11 bases in between. CDR3 in DNA: TGTGCCAGCAGTTGGGAGGTGGACCAGTACTTC. This translates into CASSWEVDQYF.

V and J are TRBV14 and TRBJ2-3; 7 bases map to TRBD1. This CDR3 spans 15 amino acids. CDR1 and CDR2 (germline): SGHDN, FVKESK. The trim removed 2 bases at V and 5 bases at J, leaving 7 bases unmatched. This chain's CDR3 is CASSQNRGVIDTQYF. The DNA of the CDR3 is TGTGCCAGCAGCCAAAACAGGGGAGTGATAGATACGCAGTATTTT.

The rearrangement uses TRBV19 and TRBJ2-3, with 7 bases identical to TRBD2. The CDR3 runs to 14 residues. Trimming removed 6 bases from V and 1 base from J; junction bases left unmatched: 4. Germline V CDR1 and CDR2: LNHDA, SQIVND (reference sequence). In DNA form, the CDR3 reads TGTGCCAGTAGATTGGCGGGAGGCACAGATACGCAGTATTTT. The encoded protein is CASRLAGGTDTQYF.

The V call is TRBV6-6, the J call TRBJ1-2; D remains ambiguous. The V gene's germline CDR1 is MNHNY and CDR2 SVGAGI (reference sequence). The CDR3 runs to 13 residues. V was cut by 8 bases and J by 2 bases, with 12 bases left in between. Here the CDR3 DNA reads TGTGCCAGCTTCGCGGGAGTCAACTATGGCTACACCTTC. This gives the protein CASFAGVNYGYTF.

V and J are TRBV6-1 and TRBJ2-2; TRBD1 might be the D (6 bases). The V gene's germline CDR1 is MNHNS and CDR2 SASEGT. Trimming removed 7 bases at V and 3 bases at J, with 15 bases between. This CDR3 comprises 15 residues. This CDR3 is CASIRQDRYTGELFF. The CDR3 DNA is TGTGCCAGCATCAGACAGGACAGATACACCGGGGAGCTGTTTTTT.

This chain connects TRBV5-4 to TRBJ1-2; 9 positions agree with TRBD1. Unmatched junction bases numbered 3, after V lost 4 bases and J lost 2 bases. Germline V lookup: CDR1 SGHNT, CDR2 YYREEE (reference sequence). This CDR3 has 14 residues. The CDR3 protein is CASSGGQGNYGYTF. CDR3 sequence (DNA): TGTGCCAGCAGCGGGGGACAGGGAAACTATGGCTACACCTTC.

Here the CDR3 DNA reads TGCAGCGGGGGACAGGGGGCGTCCTACGAGCAGTACTTC. Protein: CSGGQGASYEQYF. V gene TRBV29-1 combines with J gene TRBJ2-7; TRBD1 matches 12 bases. CDR3 length: 13 residues. Trimming cost V 7 bases and J 1 base; bases outside gene matches: 2. From germline, CDR1 is SQVTM and CDR2 ANQGSEA.

The chain carries TRBV27 and TRBJ1-1, with D tentatively TRBD1 (5 bases). V was shortened by 6 bases and J by 0 bases, with 8 bases between the two germline ends. This CDR3 contains 13 residues. Per the germline V gene, CDR1 is MNHEY and CDR2 is SMNVEV (reference sequence). CDR3 sequence: CASRRGVNTEAFF. In DNA form, the CDR3 reads TGTGCCAGCAGGCGGGGGGTGAACACTGAAGCTTTCTTT.

J is TRBJ1-1 and V is TRBV29-1; tentative D call: TRBD1 (6 bases). Germline values: CDR1 SQVTM, CDR2 ANQGSEA. Deletions cut 4 bases from V and 3 bases from J, with 9 bases between. The CDR3 is made up of 12 amino acids. CDR3 bases: TGCAGCGTTGTTGGACAGTACACTGAAGCTTTCTTT. This encodes CSVVGQYTEAFF.